This T cell receptor (beta chain) was profiled in a study of T-cell memory formation after mild COVID-19. On the study more broadly: TCR clustering was largely donor specific.

TCRdb itself ran the 5' RACE reads through MiXCR, one entry per CDR3 protein. The profile shows around 510,000 distinct CDR3 sequences, 20% to 25% of them singletons. Study conclusions and caveats: Some responding clones appeared in pre-infection memory, suggesting cross-reactive memory joined.

There are a few counts of this clonotype. The antigen remains unidentified. The CDR3 has 13 amino acids. The germline gives CDR1 SGHNT, CDR2 YENEEA. Between the trimmed V and J ends, which lost 3 bases and 5 bases, there was a span of 8 bases. The TCR originated in an adult woman who had mild COVID-19 (a few samples of this study predate the infection). Cell type and time point are not known. This chain joins TRBV11-3 and TRBJ2-1; no firm D call. The source material was PBMCs or a T cell subset sorted from them (not recorded which). The CDR3 DNA sequence: TGTGCCAGCAGCTTGGAACAAAACAATGAGCAGTTCTTC. Translated: CASSLEQNNEQFF.